Below are 15 T cell receptor beta chains sequenced from a single sample in a study of T-cell memory formation after mild COVID-19 (dated by TCRdb to about 2021). Library preparation employed 5' RACE. The reads were generated on an Illumina NovaSeq 6000. TCRdb reran the public reads through fastp at Q25 and MiXCR, keeping productive beta chains. Each CDR3 protein gets just one entry, which takes the most common genes and DNA from the rows behind it. The table for this sample lists 580,000 or so distinct CDR3 sequences; around 15% of them were counted only once. Of the sample, 8.1% is held by the ten largest clones. Material for sequencing was PBMCs or a T cell subset sorted from them (not recorded which). The receptors shown here come from an adult woman who had mild COVID-19 (a few samples of this study predate the infection). The sample titles of this study are shuffled in the database, so cell type and time point are left out; the donor was told from shared clones.

This clonotype was counted a single time. V gene TRBV5-1 combines with J gene TRBJ2-5; D is unclear. The CDR3 spans 15 residues. Germline V lookup: CDR1 SGHRS, CDR2 YFSETQ. Trimming took off 4 bases at V and 1 base at J, with 14 bases between the two ends. In DNA, the CDR3 is TGCGCCAGCAGCCCGGGCCCCGGCCCCCAAGAGACCCAGTACTTC. Translation gives CASSPGPGPQETQYF.

This clonotype was detected many times. The chain employs TRBV4-2 and TRBJ2-5; D is unresolved. Looked up from germline, CDR1 is LGHNA and CDR2 is YNFKEQ. The CDR3 is made up of 15 amino acids. V lost 0 bases, J lost 2 bases, and 10 bases lay in between. CDR3 region: CASSQDGGPQETQYF. CDR3 DNA sequence: TGTGCCAGCAGCCAAGATGGCGGACCTCAAGAGACCCAGTACTTC.

The rearrangement links TRBV6-4 to TRBJ2-1, with a possible D match to TRBD1 (5 bases). This CDR3 spans 12 amino acids. With 2 bases removed from V and 12 bases from J, the gap between germline ends came to 11 bases. Germline CDR1 reads MRHNA; CDR2 reads SNTAGT. The CDR3 spells CASSDPGQGQFF. Written as DNA, the CDR3 is TGTGCCAGCAGTGACCCAGGACAAGGGCAGTTCTTC.

The chain has TRBV5-1 and TRBJ2-1; D gene unclear. The CDR3 has 15 residues. The ends were cut back, 0 bases at V and 0 bases at J, with 7 bases in the middle. Germline loops: CDR1 SGHRS, CDR2 YFSETQ. The CDR3 DNA follows: TGCGCCAGCAGCTTGGTGTGGGACTCCTACAATGAGCAGTTCTTC. It specifies CASSLVWDSYNEQFF.

This chain joins TRBV7-9 and TRBJ2-2; D is unresolved. V lost 1 base, J lost 5 bases, and 8 bases lay in between. Germline CDR1 SEHNR, CDR2 FQNEAQ (reference sequence). This CDR3 spans 14 amino acids. Here the CDR3 reads CASSLEVETGELFF. The CDR3, as DNA: TGTGCCAGCAGCTTAGAGGTAGAAACCGGGGAGCTGTTTTTT.

This clonotype was seen a few times. The V call is TRBV5-6, the J call TRBJ2-7; unclear D gene. V lost 1 base, J lost 4 bases, and 6 bases lay in between. The CDR3 covers 12 residues. Germline V gene sequence: CDR1 SGHDT, CDR2 YYEEEE. The CDR3 spells CASSLNLYEQYF. The CDR3 coding sequence is TGTGCCAGCAGCTTGAATCTTTACGAGCAGTACTTC.

This clonotype came up many times. A read error may be the cause here, since a much bigger clone is one base away. This rearrangement joins TRBV5-4 to TRBJ1-1, with 10 bases matching TRBD1. The CDR3 contains 13 residues. Germline V CDR1 and CDR2: SGHNT, YYREEE (reference sequence). The junction had 1 base not matched to a gene; V was cut back by 4 bases and J by 4 bases. This chain's CDR3 is CASSRTGGTEAFF. As DNA, the CDR3 is TGTGCCAGCAGCCGGACAGGGGGCACTGAAGCTTTCTTT. Full variable domain (rest looked up from reference TRBV5-4 and TRBJ1-1): ETGVTQSPTHLIKTRGQQVTLRCSSQSGHNTVSWYQQALGQGPQFIFQYYREEENGRGNFPPRFSGLQFPNYSSELNVNALELDDSALYLCASSRTGGTEAFFGQGTRLTVV.

The chain joins TRBV20-1 to TRBJ2-1, with D hard to call. Deletions cut 5 bases from V and 0 bases from J, with 11 bases between. The CDR3 runs to 14 residues. Per the germline V gene, CDR1 is DFQATT and CDR2 is SNEGSKA (reference sequence). CDR3 region: CSARTISSYNEQFF. CDR3 bases: TGCAGTGCTCGGACCATAAGCTCCTACAATGAGCAGTTCTTC.

This clonotype was seen a handful of times. The chain links TRBV5-6 to TRBJ1-2; D uncertain. Trimming removed 0 bases at V and 10 bases at J, with 7 bases between. Germline loops: CDR1 SGHDT, CDR2 YYEEEE. This CDR3 has 11 residues. DNA for the CDR3: TGTGCCAGCAGCTTGGAAGGGCCCTACACCTTC. Protein sequence: CASSLEGPYTF.

This clonotype has ten or more counts. V and J are TRBV19 and TRBJ1-1; D possibly corresponds to TRBD1 (6 bases). Germline CDR1 is LNHDA and CDR2 is SQIVND (reference sequence). The V end was cut by 8 bases, the J end by 0 bases, with 10 bases between. The CDR3 is 13 residues long. The CDR3 bases are TGTGCCAGTGGGGGACAATTGAACACTGAAGCTTTCTTT. Translated: CASGGQLNTEAFF. The full variable domain, with the rest looked up from reference TRBV19 and TRBJ1-1, is DGGITQSPKYLFRKEGQNVTLSCEQNLNHDAMYWYRQDPGQGLRLIYYSQIVNDFQKGDIAEGYSVSREKKESFPLTVTSAQKNPTAFYLCASGGQLNTEAFFGQGTRLTVV.

This clonotype was seen only a few times. The chain combines TRBV9 with TRBJ2-1, with TRBD2 matching over 8 bases. V gave up 6 bases and J gave up 0 bases; unmatched junction bases: 5. Germline V gives CDR1 SGDLS, CDR2 YYNGEE. The CDR3 is made up of 15 amino acids. The CDR3 loop is CASTPSGSSYNEQFF. The CDR3 bases are TGTGCCAGCACCCCAAGCGGGAGCTCCTACAATGAGCAGTTCTTC. The full variable domain, its missing parts supplied by reference TRBV9 and TRBJ2-1, is DSGVTQTPKHLITATGQRVTLRCSPRSGDLSVYWYQQSLDQGLQFLIQYYNGEERAKGNILERFSAQQFPDLHSELNLSSLELGDSALYFCASTPSGSSYNEQFFGPGTRLTVL.

The chain uses TRBV6-1 and TRBJ1-1; unclear D gene. This CDR3 is 15 amino acids long. V was trimmed by 2 bases and J by 3 bases, leaving 13 bases between them. Germline V lookup: CDR1 MNHNS, CDR2 SASEGT. The CDR3 spells CASSEFTQLHTEAFF. CDR3 sequence (DNA): TGTGCCAGCAGTGAATTCACGCAGCTACACACTGAAGCTTTCTTT.

This clonotype was counted only a few times. The chain recombines TRBV5-1 with TRBJ2-1; the D is unclear. The germline V gene has CDR1 SGHRS and CDR2 YFSETQ. The CDR3 extends over 17 amino acids. With 1 base removed from V and 0 bases from J, the gap between germline ends came to 14 bases. As DNA, the CDR3 is TGCGCCAGCAGCTTGCCTCAGGCGAGGAGCTCCTACAATGAGCAGTTCTTC. Protein sequence: CASSLPQARSSYNEQFF.

This sequence joins TRBV7-9 and TRBJ2-5; 12 bases align to TRBD2. CDR1 is SEHNR and CDR2 is FQNEAQ in the germline V gene (reference sequence). The V gene end was trimmed by 7 bases and the J gene end by 5 bases; junction bases not matched to a gene: 11. There are 16 residues in the CDR3. CDR3 sequence reads: CASTSGLAGGLETQYF. The DNA for the CDR3 is TGTGCCAGCACATCAGGGCTAGCGGGAGGGTTGGAGACCCAGTACTTC.

A few counts support this clonotype. The V call is TRBV5-1, the J call TRBJ2-1; TRBD2 matches 12 bases. The junction had 7 bases not matched to a gene; V was cut back by 0 bases and J by 9 bases. Germline loops: CDR1 SGHRS, CDR2 YFSETQ. The CDR3 extends over 16 amino acids. The CDR3 DNA sequence: TGCGCCAGCAGCTTGGTGTCGGGACTAGCGGGCGGTGAGCAGTTCTTC. The encoded protein is CASSLVSGLAGGEQFF.